These 12 T cell receptor beta chains share one sample of origin, sequenced in a study of T cell responses to AZD1222 COVID-19 vaccine. Sequenced by immunoSEQ multiplex PCR; TCRdb stores in-frame clones only, minus some. The table shows around 130,000 clones, with around 89% occurring only once. Specimen: peripheral blood, collected 28 days after the second AZD1222 dose. All receptors come from an adult who received the AZD1222 COVID-19 vaccine.

The chain couples TRBV6-1 to TRBJ1-2; D may be TRBD1 (5 bases). V gave up 2 bases and J gave up 2 bases, with 15 bases separating them. In germline, CDR1 is MNHNS, CDR2 SASEGT. The CDR3 has 16 residues. CDR3 in amino acids: CASSEYGTAQNYGYTF. CDR3 coding DNA: TGTGCCAGCAGTGAATACGGGACGGCACAGAACTATGGCTACACCTTC.

The V and J genes are TRBV5-1 and TRBJ2-7; possibly TRBD1 for D (5 bases). The CDR3 has 15 amino acids. The V end was cut by 1 base, the J end by 5 bases, with 16 bases between. Germline V gene lookup returns CDR1 SGHRS and CDR2 YFSETQ. The CDR3 protein is CASSLTAGPRNEQYF. CDR3 bases: TGCGCCAGCAGCTTGACGGCAGGGCCTCGGAACGAGCAGTACTTC.

The CDR3 reads CASSQVDLDRVDGYTF. CDR3 nucleotides: TGCGCCAGCAGCCAAGTAGACCTGGACAGGGTGGATGGCTACACCTTC. This chain uses TRBV4-3 with TRBJ1-2; 8 positions match TRBD1. Germline V CDR1 and CDR2: LGHNA, YSLEER. The CDR3 runs 16 residues. The ends lost 1 base at V and 6 bases at J; junction bases unmatched: 10.

The gene calls are TRBV7-2 and TRBJ1-5; no firm D call. The CDR3 is 13 amino acids. V shed 5 bases and J shed 7 bases, with 12 bases lying between them. Germline V lookup: CDR1 SGHTA, CDR2 FQGNSA. The CDR3 nucleotides are TGTGCCAGCAGCCCCGCATTTCGGCAGCCCCAGCATTTT. The encoded protein is CASSPAFRQPQHF.

V gene TRBV7-6 combines with J gene TRBJ2-1; D unresolved. The V gene lost 1 base and the J gene lost 0 bases, with 7 bases spanning the gap. Germline-derived CDR1 and CDR2 are SGHVS and FNYEAQ. The CDR3 contains 15 residues. The CDR3 DNA reads as TGTGCCAGCAGCTTAGAACTCTTCTCCTACAATGAGCAGTTCTTC. This gives the protein CASSLELFSYNEQFF. Filled out from reference TRBV7-6 and TRBJ2-1, the complete variable domain reads GAGVSQSPRYKVTKRGQDVALRCDPISGHVSLYWYRQALGQGPEFLTYFNYEAQQDKSGLPNDRFSAERPEGSISTLTIQRTEQRDSAMYRCASSLELFSYNEQFFGPGTRLTVL.

This clone was seen only a few times. This chain links TRBV27 with TRBJ1-2, with D perhaps matching TRBD1 (5 bases). The ends were cut back, 5 bases at V and 0 bases at J, with 13 bases in the middle. The germline V gene has CDR1 MNHEY and CDR2 SMNVEV (reference sequence). This CDR3 is 15 amino acids long. The CDR3 DNA reads TGTGCCAGCAGTCCCGACGGCAGGGCTAACTATGGCTACACCTTC. This encodes CASSPDGRANYGYTF.

The chain joins TRBV9 to TRBJ1-3; 7 nucleotides line up with TRBD1. Germline trimming cut 5 bases from V and 4 bases from J; bases unmatched to any gene: 12. The CDR3 extends over 16 amino acids. Germline CDR1 reads SGDLS; CDR2 reads YYNGEE. The CDR3 DNA sequence: TGTGCCAGCAGTCGACAGGGTTACGGGGGAGGAAACACCATATATTTT. It yields the protein CASSRQGYGGGNTIYF.

This chain uses TRBV21-1 with TRBJ2-4; the table's D call TRBD2 went unverified against the DNA. TRBV21-1 is a known pseudogene. CDR3 length equals 16 residues. Here the CDR3 reads CASSKDRGGAKNIQYF. The CDR3 bases are TGTGCCAGCAGCAAAGACCGGGGGGGAGCCAAAAACATTCAGTACTTC.

For the CDR3, the DNA is TGTGCCAGCAGCCGAACTATAGATCAGCCCCAGCATTTT. This sequence encodes CASSRTIDQPQHF. The chain employs TRBV5-5 and TRBJ1-5; D gene uncertain. Germline loops: CDR1 SGHKS, CDR2 YYEKEE (reference sequence). V lost 4 bases to trimming and J lost 5 bases, with 10 bases between them. This CDR3 has 13 amino acids.

This clone was detected once. J is TRBJ1-1 and V is TRBV2; weak D call: TRBD1 (5 bases). Germline loops: CDR1 SNHLY, CDR2 FYNNEI. The CDR3 spans 12 residues. Trimming removed 7 bases from V and 4 bases from J, with 10 bases in between. The CDR3 sequence: CASTQRGTEAFF. DNA of the CDR3: TGTGCCAGCACCCAAAGGGGCACTGAAGCTTTCTTT.

CDR3 DNA: TGTGCCAGCAGTTACTCCCGGACAGGGTCGGATGGCTACACCTTC. This encodes CASSYSRTGSDGYTF. The genes are TRBV6-2 or TRBV6-3 and TRBJ1-2, with 8 bases aligning to TRBD1. Germline CDR1 MNHEY, CDR2 SVGEGT. CDR3 length equals 15 residues. V dropped 0 bases and J dropped 6; count of bases not matched to a gene: 6.

The V call is TRBV18, the J call TRBJ1-4, with no clear D. V lost 1 base and J 2 bases, leaving 11 bases between the germline ends. This CDR3 has 16 residues. Looked up from germline, CDR1 is KGHSH and CDR2 is LQKENI. This CDR3 reads CASSPQVGGTNEKLFF. The CDR3 nucleotides read TGTGCCAGCTCACCACAGGTGGGCGGGACTAATGAAAAACTGTTTTTT.